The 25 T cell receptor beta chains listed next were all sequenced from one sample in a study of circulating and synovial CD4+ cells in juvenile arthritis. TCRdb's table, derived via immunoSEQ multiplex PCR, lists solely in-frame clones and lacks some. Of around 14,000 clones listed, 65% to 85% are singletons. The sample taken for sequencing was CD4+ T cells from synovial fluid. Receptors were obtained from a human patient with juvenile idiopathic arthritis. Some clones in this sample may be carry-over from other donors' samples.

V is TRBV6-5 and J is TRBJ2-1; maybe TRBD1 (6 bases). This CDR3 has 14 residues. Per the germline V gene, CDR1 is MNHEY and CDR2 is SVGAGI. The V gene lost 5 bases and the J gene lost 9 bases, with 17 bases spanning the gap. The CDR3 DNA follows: TGTGCCAGCAGTATCAGGGGTACGTTCGTTGAGCAGTTCTTC. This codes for CASSIRGTFVEQFF.

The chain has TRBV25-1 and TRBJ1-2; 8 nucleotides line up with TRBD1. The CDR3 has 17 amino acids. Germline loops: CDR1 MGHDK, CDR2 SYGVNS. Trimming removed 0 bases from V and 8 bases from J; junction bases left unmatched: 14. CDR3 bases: TGTGCCAGCAGTGAATACTTGGGGGATTGGACAGGGAAGGGCTACACCTTC. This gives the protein CASSEYLGDWTGKGYTF.

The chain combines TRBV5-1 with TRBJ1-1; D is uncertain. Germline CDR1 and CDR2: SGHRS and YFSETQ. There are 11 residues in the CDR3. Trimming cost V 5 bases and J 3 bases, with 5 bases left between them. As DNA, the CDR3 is TGCGCCAGCAGACAGTACACTGAAGCTTTCTTT. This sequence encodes CASRQYTEAFF.

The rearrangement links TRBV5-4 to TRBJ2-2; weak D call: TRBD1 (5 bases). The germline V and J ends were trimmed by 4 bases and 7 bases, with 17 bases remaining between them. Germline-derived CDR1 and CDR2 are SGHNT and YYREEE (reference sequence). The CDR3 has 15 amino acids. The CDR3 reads CASSDPQGYIGELFF. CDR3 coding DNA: TGTGCCAGCAGCGATCCCCAGGGTTACATCGGGGAGCTGTTTTTT. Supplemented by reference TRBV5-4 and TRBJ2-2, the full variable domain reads ETGVTQSPTHLIKTRGQQVTLRCSSQSGHNTVSWYQQALGQGPQFIFQYYREEENGRGNFPPRFSGLQFPNYSSELNVNALELDDSALYLCASSDPQGYIGELFFGEGSRLTVL.

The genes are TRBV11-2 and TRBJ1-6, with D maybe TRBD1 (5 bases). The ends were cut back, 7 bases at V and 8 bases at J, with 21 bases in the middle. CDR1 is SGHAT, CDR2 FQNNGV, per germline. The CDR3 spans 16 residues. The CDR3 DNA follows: TGTGCCAGCACCGTAAGGGGAACAGGCACTTATTCACCCCTCCACTTT. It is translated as CASTVRGTGTYSPLHF.

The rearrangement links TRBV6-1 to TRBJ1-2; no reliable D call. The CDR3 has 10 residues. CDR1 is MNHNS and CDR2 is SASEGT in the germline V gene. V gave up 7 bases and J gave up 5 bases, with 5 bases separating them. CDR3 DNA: TGTGCCAGCAACAGTTATGGCTACACCTTC. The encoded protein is CASNSYGYTF.

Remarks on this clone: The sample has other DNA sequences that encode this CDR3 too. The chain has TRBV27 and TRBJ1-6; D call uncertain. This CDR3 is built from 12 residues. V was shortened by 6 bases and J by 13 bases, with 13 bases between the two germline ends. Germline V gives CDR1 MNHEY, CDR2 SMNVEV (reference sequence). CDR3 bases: TGTGCCAGCAGGGCCCACGCCTCCCCCCTCCACTTT. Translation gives CASRAHASPLHF.

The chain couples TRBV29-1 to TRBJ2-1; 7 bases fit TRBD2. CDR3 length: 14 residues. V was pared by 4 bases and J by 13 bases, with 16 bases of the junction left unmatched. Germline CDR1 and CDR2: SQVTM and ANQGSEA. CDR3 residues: CSVGQTSMGTRQFF. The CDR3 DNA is TGCAGCGTTGGCCAGACTAGCATGGGAACCCGCCAGTTCTTC.

The CDR3 DNA reads TGTGCCAGCAGCTTATTGGAGGGAGCGAACACTGAAGCTTTCTTT. Its translation: CASSLLEGANTEAFF. The rearrangement uses TRBV7-9 and TRBJ1-1; D ambiguous. CDR1 SEHNR and CDR2 FQNEAQ come from the germline V gene (reference sequence). V lost 2 bases and J 1 base, leaving 11 bases between the germline ends. The CDR3 length is 15 residues.

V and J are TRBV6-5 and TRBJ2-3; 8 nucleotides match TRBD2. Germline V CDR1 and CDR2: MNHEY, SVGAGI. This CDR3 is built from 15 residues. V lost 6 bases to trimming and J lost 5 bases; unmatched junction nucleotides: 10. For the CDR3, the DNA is TGTGCCAGCAGCAGCGGGAGAGGGGTGATAGATACGCAGTATTTT. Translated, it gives CASSSGRGVIDTQYF.

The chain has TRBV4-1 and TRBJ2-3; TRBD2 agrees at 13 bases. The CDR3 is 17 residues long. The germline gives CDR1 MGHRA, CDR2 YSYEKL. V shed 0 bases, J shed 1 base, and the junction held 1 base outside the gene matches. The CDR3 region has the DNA TGCGCCAGCAGCCAAGATGGACTAGCGGGAGGCACAGATACGCAGTATTTT. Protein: CASSQDGLAGGTDTQYF.

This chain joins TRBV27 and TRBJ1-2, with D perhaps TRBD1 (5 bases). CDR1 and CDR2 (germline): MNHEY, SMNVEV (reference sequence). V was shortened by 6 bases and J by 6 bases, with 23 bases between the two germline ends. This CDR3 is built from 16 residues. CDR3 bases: TGTGCCAGCAGCCCTGAGCCGGGACTCCAGTCAAATGGCTACACCTTC. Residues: CASSPEPGLQSNGYTF.

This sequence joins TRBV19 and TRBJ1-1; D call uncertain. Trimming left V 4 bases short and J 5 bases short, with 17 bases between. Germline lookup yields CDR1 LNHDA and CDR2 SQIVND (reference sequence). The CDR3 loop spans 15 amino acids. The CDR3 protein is CASSTRGVRMTEAFF. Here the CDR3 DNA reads TGTGCCAGTAGTACCCGCGGAGTTAGAATGACTGAAGCTTTCTTT.

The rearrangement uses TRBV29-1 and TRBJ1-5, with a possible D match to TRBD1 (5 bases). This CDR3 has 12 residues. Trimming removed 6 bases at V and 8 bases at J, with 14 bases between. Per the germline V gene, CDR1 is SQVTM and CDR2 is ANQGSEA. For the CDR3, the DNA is TGCAGCGTGGGCCGGGGGAATGAGCCCCAGCATTTT. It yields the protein CSVGRGNEPQHF.

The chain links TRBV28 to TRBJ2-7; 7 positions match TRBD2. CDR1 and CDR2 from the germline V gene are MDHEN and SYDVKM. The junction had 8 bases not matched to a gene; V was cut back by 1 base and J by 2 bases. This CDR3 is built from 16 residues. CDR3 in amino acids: CASSLLLGREAYEQYF. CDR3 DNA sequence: TGTGCCAGCAGTTTATTATTAGGGAGGGAGGCCTACGAGCAGTACTTC.

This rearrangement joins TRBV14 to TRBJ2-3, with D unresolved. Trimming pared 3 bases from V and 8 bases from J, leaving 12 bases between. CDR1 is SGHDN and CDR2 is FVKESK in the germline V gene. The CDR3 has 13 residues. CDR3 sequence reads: CASSQMSSGTQYF. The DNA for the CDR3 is TGTGCCAGCAGCCAGATGAGCTCCGGTACGCAGTATTTT. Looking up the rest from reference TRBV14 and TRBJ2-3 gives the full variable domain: EAGVTQFPSHSVIEKGQTVTLRCDPISGHDNLYWYRRVMGKEIKFLLHFVKESKQDESGMPNNRFLAERTGGTYSTLKVQPAELEDSGVYFCASSQMSSGTQYFGPGTRLTVL.

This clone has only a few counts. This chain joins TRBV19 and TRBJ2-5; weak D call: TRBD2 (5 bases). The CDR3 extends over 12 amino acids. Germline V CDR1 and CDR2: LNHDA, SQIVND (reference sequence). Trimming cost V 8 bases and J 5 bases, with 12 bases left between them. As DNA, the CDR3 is TGTGCCAGTCTCAGGAGGTTGGAGACCCAGTACTTC. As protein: CASLRRLETQYF.

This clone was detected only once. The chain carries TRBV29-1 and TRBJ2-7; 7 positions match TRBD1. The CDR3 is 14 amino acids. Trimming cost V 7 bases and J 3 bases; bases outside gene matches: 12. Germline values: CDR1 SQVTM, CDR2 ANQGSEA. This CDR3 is CSAIDRVGYYEQYF. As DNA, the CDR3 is TGCAGCGCCATAGACAGGGTGGGATACTACGAGCAGTACTTC.

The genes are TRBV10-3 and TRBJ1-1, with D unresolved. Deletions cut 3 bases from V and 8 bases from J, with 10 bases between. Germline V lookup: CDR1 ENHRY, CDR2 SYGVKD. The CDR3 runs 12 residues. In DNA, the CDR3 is TGTGCCATCAGTGAACCAACAGAGGAAGCTTTCTTT. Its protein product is CAISEPTEEAFF.

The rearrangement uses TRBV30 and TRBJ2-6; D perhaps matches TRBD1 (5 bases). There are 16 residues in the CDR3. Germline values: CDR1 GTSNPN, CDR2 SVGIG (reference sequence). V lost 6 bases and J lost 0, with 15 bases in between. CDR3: CACPQGGISGANVLTF. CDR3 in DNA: TGTGCCTGTCCCCAGGGTGGCATCTCTGGGGCCAACGTCCTGACTTTC. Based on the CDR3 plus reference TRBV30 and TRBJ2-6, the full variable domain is SQTIHQWPATLVQPVGSPLSLECTVEGTSNPNLYWYRQAAGRGLQLLFYSVGIGQISSEVPQNLSASRPQDRQFILSSKKLLLSDSGFYLCACPQGGISGANVLTFGAGSRLTVL.

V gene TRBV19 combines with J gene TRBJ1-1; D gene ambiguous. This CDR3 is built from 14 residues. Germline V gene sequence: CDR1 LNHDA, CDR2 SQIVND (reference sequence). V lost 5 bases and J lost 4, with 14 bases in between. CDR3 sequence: CASSPGSFFTEAFF. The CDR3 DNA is TGTGCCAGTAGTCCGGGATCCTTCTTCACTGAAGCTTTCTTT.

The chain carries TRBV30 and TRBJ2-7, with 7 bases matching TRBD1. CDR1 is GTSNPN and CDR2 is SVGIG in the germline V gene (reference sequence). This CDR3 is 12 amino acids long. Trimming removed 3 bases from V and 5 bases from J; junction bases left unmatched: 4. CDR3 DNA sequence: TGTGCCTGGAGCGAGACAGGGAACGAGCAGTACTTC. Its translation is CAWSETGNEQYF.

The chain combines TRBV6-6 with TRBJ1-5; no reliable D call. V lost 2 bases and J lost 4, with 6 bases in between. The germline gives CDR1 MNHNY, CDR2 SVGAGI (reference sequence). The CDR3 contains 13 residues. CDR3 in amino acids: CASSYRGNQPQHF. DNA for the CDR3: TGTGCCAGCAGTTACCGGGGAAATCAGCCCCAGCATTTT.

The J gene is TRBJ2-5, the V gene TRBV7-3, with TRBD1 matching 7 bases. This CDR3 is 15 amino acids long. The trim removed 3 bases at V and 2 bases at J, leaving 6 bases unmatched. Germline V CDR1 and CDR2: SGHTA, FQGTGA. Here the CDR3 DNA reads TGTGCCAGCAGCTTTCAGACAGGGCCTCAAGAGACCCAGTACTTC. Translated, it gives CASSFQTGPQETQYF.

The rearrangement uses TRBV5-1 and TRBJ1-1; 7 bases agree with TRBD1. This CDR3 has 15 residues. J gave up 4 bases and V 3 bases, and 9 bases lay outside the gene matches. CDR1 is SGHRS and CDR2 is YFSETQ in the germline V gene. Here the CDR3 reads CASSSTGAEGTEAFF. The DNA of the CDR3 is TGCGCCAGCAGCTCCACAGGGGCCGAGGGCACTGAAGCTTTCTTT.